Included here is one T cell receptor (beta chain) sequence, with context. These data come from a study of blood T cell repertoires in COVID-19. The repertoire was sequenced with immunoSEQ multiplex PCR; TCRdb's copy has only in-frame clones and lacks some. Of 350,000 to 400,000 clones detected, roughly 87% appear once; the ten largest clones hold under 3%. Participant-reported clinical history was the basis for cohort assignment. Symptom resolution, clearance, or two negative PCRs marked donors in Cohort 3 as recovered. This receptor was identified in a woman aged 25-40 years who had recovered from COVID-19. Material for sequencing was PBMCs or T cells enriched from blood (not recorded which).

The CDR3 here is CASSQDWPGGVNEKLFF. The DNA for the CDR3 is TGCGCCAGCAGCCAAGATTGGCCAGGGGGCGTTAATGAAAAACTGTTTTTT. The rearrangement uses TRBV4-1 and TRBJ1-4; 8 bases agree with TRBD1. The germline CDR1 and CDR2 sequences are MGHRA and YSYEKL. The CDR3 spans 17 residues. V lost 0 bases and J lost 4; bases outside the gene matches: 7.